This TCR beta chain was sequenced during a study of cytomegalovirus exposure and HLA in healthy donors. V lost 3 bases to trimming and J lost 15 bases, with 24 bases between them. Germline assignment: CDR1 LNHNV and CDR2 YYDKDF (reference sequence). CDR3 length: 15 amino acids. Study-level results: Specificity of a few CMV-associated chains for CMV antigens was verified in vitro. Most TCR sequences showed up rarely, but some public TCRs showed up in many donors. Among donors in an Asian-associated ancestry cluster, a later analysis reportedly found fewer N-insertions than the roughly 700-donor mean. Earlier results showed most TCR beta V segments being productive about 87% or about 30% of the time.

This PCR relied on a set of 60 Vbeta primers and 13 Jbeta primers. TCRdb keeps only in-frame clones here, not all; method: immunoSEQ multiplex PCR. The sample lists some 200,000 clones; roughly 90% were seen once. As concerns this clone: Its antigen remains unknown.

The chain is built from TRBV15 and TRBJ2-1, with a weak D call TRBD1 (6 bases). The sequenced sample consisted of PBMCs. The sequence came from a young woman in good health and CMV-seronegative. CDR3 residues: CATSRSLQGVEGRFF. In DNA, the CDR3 is TGTGCCACCAGCAGGAGCTTACAGGGAGTTGAAGGCAGGTTCTTC.